The TCR beta chain described here comes from a study of beta chain features in type 1 diabetes. This clone was seen only a few times. Its target is unknown. Germline CDR1 SGDLS, CDR2 YYNGEE. This CDR3 contains 13 residues. V shed 3 bases and J shed 0 bases, with 6 bases lying between them. Expressed TCRB transcripts were sequenced because the entire RNA isolate underwent reverse transcription. Naive, central memory and regulatory T cell samples produced a mean of approximately 3.5 million reads. Assay used: immunoSEQ multiplex PCR; TCRdb lists only in-frame clones, some missing. Of about 400,000 clones listed, about 12% are singletons. Study outcomes and limitations: Type 1 diabetes patients showed a moderate but significant shortening of TCRB CDR3s in all four CD4+ subsets.

This TCR derives from a woman between 18 and 29 years old with type 1 diabetes. The genes are TRBV9 and TRBJ1-1; D is unresolved. Sequencing input: naive CD4+ T cells from blood. This CDR3 is CASSERLNTEAFF. The CDR3, as DNA: TGTGCCAGCAGCGAGAGGCTGAACACTGAAGCTTTCTTT. The complete variable domain, with remaining parts taken from reference TRBV9 and TRBJ1-1, reads DSGVTQTPKHLITATGQRVTLRCSPRSGDLSVYWYQQSLDQGLQFLIQYYNGEERAKGNILERFSAQQFPDLHSELNLSSLELGDSALYFCASSERLNTEAFFGQGTRLTVV.